One sample yielded the 30 T cell receptor beta chains listed below, sequenced in a study of T cell responses to AZD1222 COVID-19 vaccine. Clones were read by immunoSEQ multiplex PCR, and TCRdb kept only the in-frame ones, dropping some. The sample holds about 85,000 clones; 65% to 90% are singletons and the top ten take around 8.2%. The sample was peripheral blood, taken on day 0 of AZD1222 vaccination. The receptor set was obtained from an adult in good health.

CDR3 protein: CASSLPGEDGYTF. In DNA, the CDR3 is TGTGCCAGCAGTTTACCCGGGGAGGATGGCTACACCTTC. V and J are TRBV28 and TRBJ1-2; no clear D. In germline, CDR1 is MDHEN, CDR2 SYDVKM. V was pared by 2 bases and J by 6 bases, with 10 bases between. The CDR3 consists of 13 residues.

The chain has TRBV5-6 and TRBJ2-1; D remains unclear. The V and J ends lost 4 bases and 4 bases respectively, with 15 bases between them. CDR3 size: 15 residues. Germline V gene lookup returns CDR1 SGHDT and CDR2 YYEEEE. This chain's CDR3 is CASSPGRNQYNEQFF. The CDR3 DNA is TGTGCCAGCAGCCCAGGACGAAACCAGTACAATGAGCAGTTCTTC. The variable domain in full, with the rest retrieved from reference TRBV5-6 and TRBJ2-1, is DAGVTQSPTHLIKTRGQQVTLRCSPKSGHDTVSWYQQALGQGPQFIFQYYEEEERQRGNFPDRFSGHQFPNYSSELNVNALLLGDSALYLCASSPGRNQYNEQFFGPGTRLTVL.

The rearrangement links TRBV28 to TRBJ2-7; 12 nucleotides align to TRBD2. This CDR3 contains 14 residues. V lost 6 bases to trimming and J lost 4 bases; unmatched junction nucleotides: 4. Germline V gives CDR1 MDHEN, CDR2 SYDVKM. CDR3 sequence (DNA): TGTGCCAGCAGCCAAACTAGCGGGAGGTACGAGCAGTACTTC. The encoded protein is CASSQTSGRYEQYF.

This clone was recorded only once. This chain connects TRBV30 to TRBJ1-1; 9 nucleotides align to TRBD1. Trimming took 3 bases from V and 5 from J; bases not matched to a gene: 4. Germline V gene sequence: CDR1 GTSNPN, CDR2 SVGIG (reference sequence). The CDR3 consists of 13 residues. The CDR3 nucleotides are TGTGCCTGGAGACAGGGGGCTAAAACTGAAGCTTTCTTT. This sequence encodes CAWRQGAKTEAFF.

V is TRBV7-2 and J is TRBJ2-2; 7 nucleotides agree with TRBD1. The CDR3 consists of 15 residues. Germline V gene data show CDR1 as SGHTA and CDR2 as FQGNSA. Trimming at V came to 4 bases and at J to 7 bases, leaving 9 bases not matched to a gene. CDR3 loop: CASSWKTGSDGELFF. The CDR3 coding sequence is TGTGCCAGCAGCTGGAAGACAGGGAGCGACGGGGAGCTGTTTTTT.

This chain uses TRBV18 with TRBJ2-7; the D gene is possibly TRBD2 (6 bases). Trimming removed 5 bases at V and 2 bases at J, with 13 bases between. Germline lookup yields CDR1 KGHSH and CDR2 LQKENI. The CDR3 is 14 amino acids. CDR3 sequence (DNA): TGTGCCAGCTCAACTGGCGGGAAGCCCTACGAGCAGTACTTC. Residues: CASSTGGKPYEQYF.

The rearrangement joins TRBV11-2 to TRBJ2-3; D unresolved. The CDR3 length is 15 residues. V lost 0 bases and J lost 0, with 7 bases in between. Germline CDR1 SGHAT, CDR2 FQNNGV. The CDR3 here is CASSLDGPSTDTQYF. CDR3 nucleotides: TGTGCCAGCAGCTTAGACGGGCCGAGCACAGATACGCAGTATTTT.

The CDR3: CASSSRGRLADTQYF. The CDR3 bases are TGTGCCAGCAGCTCCCGCGGCAGACTAGCAGATACGCAGTATTTT. The rearrangement uses TRBV7-2 and TRBJ2-3; TRBD2 might be the D (6 bases). CDR3 size: 15 residues. V shed 4 bases and J shed 4 bases, with 15 bases lying between them. Germline CDR1 reads SGHTA; CDR2 reads FQGNSA.

The chain combines TRBV7-2 with TRBJ1-4, with a weak D call TRBD1 (5 bases). Germline CDR1 SGHTA, CDR2 FQGNSA. Trimming removed 2 bases at V and 5 bases at J, with 24 bases between. The length of the CDR3 is 19 residues. CDR3 residues: CASSLWGFTGSGRNEKLFF. As DNA, the CDR3 is TGTGCCAGCAGCTTATGGGGGTTTACGGGTTCGGGGCGGAATGAAAAACTGTTTTTT.

This rearrangement joins TRBV4-2 to TRBJ2-5; perhaps D is TRBD1 or TRBD2 (5 bases each). Germline V gene sequence: CDR1 LGHNA, CDR2 YNFKEQ. V was shortened by 1 base and J by 4 bases, with 16 bases between the two germline ends. This CDR3 region has 16 residues. CDR3 nucleotides: TGTGCCAGCAGCCAAGTAGGTCAGGCTGGGGGAGAGACCCAGTACTTC. It codes for CASSQVGQAGGETQYF.

This chain uses TRBV24-1 with TRBJ2-5, with 12 positions matching TRBD2. The CDR3 loop spans 17 amino acids. Losses at the gene ends were 1 base for V and 1 base for J; bases not matched to a gene: 3. Germline V gene lookup returns CDR1 KGHDR and CDR2 SFDVKD. The CDR3 bases are TGTGCCACCAGTGATTTAGCTAGCGGGGGGGTCCAAGAGACCCAGTACTTC. Translating gives CATSDLASGGVQETQYF.

This clone has a single count. J is TRBJ2-7 and V is TRBV28, with TRBD2 matching over 11 bases. CDR1 is MDHEN, CDR2 SYDVKM, per germline. The CDR3 runs 17 residues. V was pared by 2 bases and J by 3 bases, with 9 bases of the junction left unmatched. DNA for the CDR3: TGTGCCAGCAGTTTAGGGCCGAGGGGACTAGCGGACTACGAGCAGTACTTC. This sequence encodes CASSLGPRGLADYEQYF.

This clone was observed a few times. The genes are TRBV3-1 (or the pseudogene TRBV3-2) and TRBJ2-7, with a tentative D call TRBD2 (6 bases). The V end was cut by 3 bases, the J end by 2 bases, with 17 bases between. The CDR3 is 16 amino acids. The germline gives CDR1 LGHDT, CDR2 YNNKEL (reference sequence). The CDR3 DNA reads as TGTGCCAGCAGCCACTTCAGGAGGGAGTGGGCCTACGAGCAGTACTTC. As protein: CASSHFRREWAYEQYF.

The chain couples TRBV18 to TRBJ2-2; possible D gene TRBD2, 6 bases. This CDR3 is 14 amino acids long. Trimming took off 2 bases at V and 5 bases at J, with 9 bases between the two ends. Germline CDR1 and CDR2: KGHSH and LQKENI. This chain's CDR3 is CASSPSGETGELFF. The DNA of the CDR3 is TGTGCCAGCTCACCATCGGGGGAAACCGGGGAGCTGTTTTTT.

The chain uses TRBV5-4 and TRBJ2-2; 8 positions match TRBD2. Germline V CDR1 and CDR2: SGHNT, YYREEE (reference sequence). The CDR3 covers 14 residues. Trimming removed 4 bases from V and 7 bases from J; junction bases left unmatched: 6. The chain's CDR3 is CASSLGRADGELFF. Here the CDR3 DNA reads TGTGCCAGCAGCCTCGGGAGGGCCGACGGGGAGCTGTTTTTT.

The genes are TRBV18 and TRBJ1-2, with TRBD1 matching over 7 bases. Germline V lookup: CDR1 KGHSH, CDR2 LQKENI. The CDR3 contains 13 residues. Trimming removed 3 bases from V and 4 bases from J; junction bases left unmatched: 2. This chain's CDR3 is CASSPRDSYGYTF. CDR3 nucleotides: TGTGCCAGCTCACCTAGGGACAGCTATGGCTACACCTTC.

This sequence joins TRBV6-6 and TRBJ1-2; D unresolved. The ends were cut back, 2 bases at V and 4 bases at J, with 11 bases in the middle. CDR3 length equals 14 residues. Germline loops: CDR1 MNHNY, CDR2 SVGAGI (reference sequence). The CDR3 region has the DNA TGTGCCAGCAGTTACGAAGGTAGTGGCTATGGCTACACCTTC. Protein: CASSYEGSGYGYTF.

The gene calls are TRBV7-7 and TRBJ2-6, with a possible D match to TRBD2 (6 bases). In germline, CDR1 is SSHAT, CDR2 FNYEAQ (reference sequence). This CDR3 contains 17 residues. Trimming cost V 5 bases and J 0 bases, with 14 bases left between them. The CDR3: CASSPAAGSSGANVLTF. DNA for the CDR3: TGTGCCAGCAGCCCGGCAGCGGGCAGCTCTGGGGCCAACGTCCTGACTTTC.

This clone appeared a single time. J is TRBJ1-2 and V is TRBV4-2; D might be TRBD1 (5 bases). The CDR3 has 14 residues. Trimming removed 6 bases at V and 7 bases at J, with 18 bases between. CDR1 and CDR2 from the germline V gene are LGHNA and YNFKEQ. This chain's CDR3 is CASRPTGQDRGYTF. The DNA of the CDR3 is TGTGCCAGCAGACCTACGGGGCAGGATCGTGGCTACACCTTC.

Judged by abundance, this clone is medium-sized. V usage is TRBV6-4 and J usage is TRBJ2-1; tentative D call: TRBD1 (6 bases). V dropped 6 bases and J dropped 5 bases, with 11 bases sitting between them. The CDR3 runs to 13 residues. Germline V lookup: CDR1 MRHNA, CDR2 SNTAGT. In nucleotides, the CDR3 is TGTGCCAGCAGCCCCGGGACAAACAATGAGCAGTTCTTC. Its translation: CASSPGTNNEQFF.

The chain carries TRBV18 and TRBJ1-6, with 7 bases matching TRBD1. The CDR3 covers 14 residues. After removal of 2 bases from V and 7 bases from J, the junction contained 2 bases not matched to a gene. Per germline, CDR1 KGHSH and CDR2 LQKENI. CDR3 sequence reads: CASSPTGQNSPLHF. The DNA of the CDR3 is TGTGCCAGCTCACCAACGGGACAGAATTCACCCCTCCACTTT.

The gene calls are TRBV3-1 (or the pseudogene TRBV3-2) and TRBJ1-5; possibly TRBD1 for D (5 bases). V shed 4 bases and J shed 4 bases, with 8 bases lying between them. The CDR3 contains 13 residues. Germline assignment: CDR1 LGHDT and CDR2 YNNKEL (reference sequence). Here the CDR3 reads CASSRDDNQPQHF. CDR3 sequence (DNA): TGTGCCAGCAGCCGGGACGATAATCAGCCCCAGCATTTT.

The CDR3 is CASSRSGTSYEQYF. CDR3 in DNA: TGTGCCAGCAGCCGTAGCGGTACCTCCTACGAGCAGTACTTC. The V and J genes are TRBV27 and TRBJ2-7, with D tentatively TRBD2 (6 bases). Deletions cut 6 bases from V and 0 bases from J, with 12 bases between. The germline gives CDR1 MNHEY, CDR2 SMNVEV (reference sequence). The CDR3 sequence is 14 residues long.

V is TRBV3-1 (or the pseudogene TRBV3-2) and J is TRBJ1-2; the D gene is possibly TRBD1 (5 bases). This CDR3 is 12 amino acids long. V was shortened by 1 base and J by 7 bases, with 7 bases between the two germline ends. From germline, CDR1 is LGHDT and CDR2 YNNKEL (reference sequence). CDR3 residues: CASSQARGGYTF. The CDR3 DNA is TGTGCCAGCAGCCAAGCGAGGGGTGGCTACACCTTC.

CDR3 sequence reads: CASSLGYSNQPQHF. The DNA of the CDR3 is TGTGCCAGCAGCTTAGGGTATAGCAATCAGCCCCAGCATTTT. The J gene is TRBJ1-5, the V gene TRBV11-2; D remains unclear. V was clipped by 1 base and J by 0 bases, with 4 bases between them. CDR3 length equals 14 residues. Germline V gene lookup returns CDR1 SGHAT and CDR2 FQNNGV. Based on the CDR3 plus reference TRBV11-2 and TRBJ1-5, the full variable domain is EAGVAQSPRYKIIEKRQSVAFWCNPISGHATLYWYQQILGQGPKLLIQFQNNGVVDDSQLPKDRFSAERLKGVDSTLKIQPAKLEDSAVYLCASSLGYSNQPQHFGDGTRLSIL.

Written as DNA, the CDR3 is TGTGCCAGCAGTTTATATCAGGGGGCGAGGGGTCAGCCCCAGCATTTT. Translated: CASSLYQGARGQPQHF. This sequence joins TRBV28 and TRBJ1-5; TRBD1 matches at 8 bases. The V gene end was trimmed by 1 base and the J gene end by 6 bases; junction bases not matched to a gene: 8. The CDR3 spans 16 residues. CDR1 and CDR2 (germline): MDHEN, SYDVKM.

The chain is built from TRBV10-3 and TRBJ2-7; D ambiguous. Germline-derived CDR1 and CDR2 are ENHRY and SYGVKD. V lost 2 bases to trimming and J lost 4 bases, with 18 bases between them. The CDR3 runs 16 residues. Here the CDR3 reads CAISEGFSWRYYEQYF. In DNA, the CDR3 is TGTGCCATCAGTGAGGGCTTCTCCTGGCGGTATTACGAGCAGTACTTC.

A note on this clone: This sample includes further DNA sequences coding for the same CDR3. As DNA, the CDR3 is TGTGCCAGCAGTGGGGCCTGGGGGACCCGCTACGAGCAGTACTTC. Amino acid sequence: CASSGAWGTRYEQYF. The chain combines TRBV2 with TRBJ2-7; the D gene could be TRBD1 or TRBD2 (5 bases each). The CDR3 extends over 15 amino acids. The germline gives CDR1 SNHLY, CDR2 FYNNEI. V was clipped by 4 bases and J by 3 bases, with 16 bases between them.

This sequence joins TRBV28 and TRBJ1-5; no reliable D call. This CDR3 spans 14 amino acids. Trimming took 3 bases from V and 3 from J, leaving 9 bases between them. CDR1 and CDR2 (germline): MDHEN, SYDVKM. In nucleotides, the CDR3 is TGTGCCAGCAGTTTCTTAGGCAACAATCAGCCCCAGCATTTT. Translation gives CASSFLGNNQPQHF.

The chain links TRBV28 to TRBJ2-1; D might be TRBD2 (5 bases). CDR1 and CDR2 (germline): MDHEN, SYDVKM. The V end was cut by 2 bases, the J end by 10 bases, with 24 bases between. CDR3 length equals 17 residues. Here the CDR3 reads CASSLLRALAGSNEQFF. The CDR3 DNA reads as TGTGCCAGCAGTTTACTAAGGGCGCTAGCAGGATCAAACGAGCAGTTCTTC.